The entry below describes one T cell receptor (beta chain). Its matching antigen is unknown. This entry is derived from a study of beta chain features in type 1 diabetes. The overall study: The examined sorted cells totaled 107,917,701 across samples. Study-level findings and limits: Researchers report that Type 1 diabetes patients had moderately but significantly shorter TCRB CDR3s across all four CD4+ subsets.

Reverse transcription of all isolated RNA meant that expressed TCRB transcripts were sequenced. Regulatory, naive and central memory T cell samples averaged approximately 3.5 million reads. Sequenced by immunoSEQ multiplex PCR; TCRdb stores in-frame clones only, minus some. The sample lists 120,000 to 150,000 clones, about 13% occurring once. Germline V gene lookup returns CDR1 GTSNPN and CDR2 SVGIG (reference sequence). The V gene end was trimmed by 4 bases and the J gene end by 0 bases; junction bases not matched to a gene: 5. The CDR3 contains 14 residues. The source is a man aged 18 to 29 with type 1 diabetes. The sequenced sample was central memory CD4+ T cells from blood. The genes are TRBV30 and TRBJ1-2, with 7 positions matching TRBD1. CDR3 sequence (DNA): TGTGCCTGGAACCGGGACAGTACTAACTATGGCTACACCTTC. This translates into CAWNRDSTNYGYTF.